One sample yielded the 9 T cell receptor beta chains listed below, sequenced in a study of cytomegalovirus exposure and HLA in healthy donors. PCR amplification relied on 60 Vbeta primers (plus 13 Jbeta primers). Repertoires were generated with immunoSEQ multiplex PCR, while TCRdb's copy carries only in-frame clones and drops some. The data show roughly 200,000 clones, about 9% seen once. The specimen sequenced was PBMCs. Every receptor here comes from a woman aged 25 to 39 in good health and CMV-seropositive.

This clone came up a few times. The chain combines TRBV6-5 with TRBJ2-2; D is perhaps TRBD2 (6 bases). CDR3 length: 15 amino acids. Germline V gene lookup returns CDR1 MNHEY and CDR2 SVGAGI. The V and J ends lost 6 bases and 11 bases respectively, with 22 bases between them. Here the CDR3 DNA reads TGTGCCAGCAGAGGGCGGGGTAGTGGGGCTCCCGAGCTGTTTTTT. Protein product: CASRGRGSGAPELFF.

This clone was seen only a few times. This chain joins TRBV7-9 and TRBJ2-7; 7 bases are shared with TRBD2. CDR1 and CDR2 (germline): SEHNR, FQNEAQ (reference sequence). J gave up 0 bases and V 8 bases, and 10 bases lay outside the gene matches. This CDR3 spans 15 amino acids. CDR3 nucleotide sequence: TGTGCCAGCGCGGAATGGGACTACAGCTCCTACGAGCAGTACTTC. Amino acids: CASAEWDYSSYEQYF.

This clone occurred a few times. The rearrangement uses TRBV4-2 and TRBJ2-7; D is unclear. V was pared by 2 bases and J by 3 bases, with 5 bases between. Germline CDR1 reads LGHNA; CDR2 reads YNFKEQ. The CDR3 is 12 residues long. CDR3 sequence reads: CASSQPGYEQYF. The CDR3 coding sequence is TGTGCCAGCAGCCAACCCGGCTACGAGCAGTACTTC.

This clone was picked up a small number of times. V and J are TRBV5-4 and TRBJ2-5, with D uncertain. Germline V gene lookup returns CDR1 SGHNT and CDR2 YYREEE (reference sequence). This CDR3 is built from 15 residues. Between the trimmed V and J ends, which lost 0 bases and 8 bases, there was a span of 17 bases. The CDR3 coding sequence is TGTGCCAGCAGCTTGGAGAGACGGGTGCTTGAAACCCAGTACTTC. Its translation is CASSLERRVLETQYF.

A few counts support this clone. V usage is TRBV7-8 and J usage is TRBJ2-7; 7 positions match TRBD1. The CDR3 contains 15 residues. Germline CDR1 SGHVS, CDR2 FQNEAQ. Trimming cost V 5 bases and J 5 bases; bases outside gene matches: 12. The CDR3 loop reads CASSPPRQGSDEQYF. The DNA of the CDR3 is TGTGCCAGCAGCCCCCCTCGACAGGGAAGCGACGAGCAGTACTTC.

The V call is TRBV5-1, the J call TRBJ1-1; D possibly corresponds to TRBD1 (5 bases). CDR1 is SGHRS and CDR2 is YFSETQ in the germline V gene. With 4 bases removed from V and 0 bases from J, the gap between germline ends came to 16 bases. The CDR3 sequence is 16 residues long. CDR3: CASSAPPGGVNTEAFF. The CDR3 DNA reads TGCGCCAGCAGCGCCCCACCGGGGGGGGTGAACACTGAAGCTTTCTTT.

This clone has only a few counts. The chain joins TRBV5-1 to TRBJ2-7, with 11 bases matching TRBD1. Per germline, CDR1 SGHRS and CDR2 YFSETQ. CDR3 size: 16 residues. V lost 1 base, J lost 7 bases, and 10 bases stayed unmatched. The CDR3 region has the DNA TGCGCCAGCAGCTTGCCCCCGGGACAGGGGGAGAATGAGCAGTACTTC. Protein product: CASSLPPGQGENEQYF.

This clone was found a few times. V gene TRBV7-8 combines with J gene TRBJ1-5, with TRBD1 matching over 8 bases. The CDR3 is 16 residues long. Germline CDR1 and CDR2: SGHVS and FQNEAQ. V was pared by 5 bases and J by 5 bases, with 11 bases of the junction left unmatched. In DNA, the CDR3 is TGTGCCAGCAGCCCAAGGACAGGGCGCATTGATCAGCCCCAGCATTTT. Its translation: CASSPRTGRIDQPQHF.

This clone was observed a few times. The sample holds other DNA sequences that translate to the same CDR3. This sequence joins TRBV6-6 and TRBJ1-4; no clear D. The ends were cut back, 0 bases at V and 4 bases at J, with 9 bases in the middle. This CDR3 spans 15 amino acids. In germline, CDR1 is MNHNY, CDR2 SVGAGI (reference sequence). The CDR3 loop is CASSYSFLDNEKLFF. The DNA for the CDR3 is TGTGCCAGCAGTTACTCGTTCCTAGATAATGAAAAACTGTTTTTT.